The T cell receptor (beta chain) under discussion was sequenced for a study of shared clonotypes between healthy human individuals. CDR3 length: 16 amino acids. Deletions cut 4 bases from V and 5 bases from J, with 17 bases between. In germline, CDR1 is LGHNA, CDR2 YSLEER. Sequencing was performed with immunoSEQ multiplex PCR; in TCRdb, only in-frame clones are kept and a portion is missing. The repertoire holds a few million clones, 92% seen once, with approximately 0.4% in the top ten. This TCR was recovered from a man between 18 and 35 years old in good health. Some clones in this sample may be carry-over from other donors' samples. The chain joins TRBV4-3 to TRBJ2-2, with D possibly TRBD2 on 5 matching bases. Sequencing was performed on naive CD4+ T cells from PBMCs. Subset specified: CD45RA+ positively selected. The CDR3 reads CASSLASGVGTGELFF. The CDR3 DNA reads as TGCGCCAGCAGCCTGGCGTCCGGGGTGGGGACCGGGGAGCTGTTTTTT.